This TCR beta chain was sequenced in a study of shared clonotypes between healthy human individuals. Study summary: Each donor had three CD4 naive, three CD4 memory, two CD8 naive and one CD8 memory plate.

Overall study findings and caveats: Sorted-subset sequencing, rarefaction showed, was incomplete despite large depth. Represented diversity, genetic and exposure-history alike, was limited by few donors.

Donors, healthy HIV-negative adults, lacked recent acute infections or vaccinations. V was clipped by 4 bases and J by 4 bases, with 13 bases between them. Germline CDR1 reads MNHNS; CDR2 reads SASEGT. This CDR3 contains 14 residues. The assay was immunoSEQ multiplex PCR, and TCRdb's table has in-frame clones only and misses some. The sample comprises 2 million to 2.5 million clones, 80% to 95% of which are singletons, and 0.35% to 0.5% rests with the top ten. On this clone itself: Its antigen is not known.

The sample was naive CD4+ T cells from PBMCs. The sample's subset: CD45RA+ positively selected. This chain uses TRBV6-1 with TRBJ1-1; D remains ambiguous. The source of this sequence is a man aged 18 to 35 in good health. Some clones in this sample may be carry-over from other donors' samples. The CDR3 region has the DNA TGTGCCAGCAGTGGAATACGGTGGCCCACTGAAGCTTTCTTT. The encoded protein is CASSGIRWPTEAFF.